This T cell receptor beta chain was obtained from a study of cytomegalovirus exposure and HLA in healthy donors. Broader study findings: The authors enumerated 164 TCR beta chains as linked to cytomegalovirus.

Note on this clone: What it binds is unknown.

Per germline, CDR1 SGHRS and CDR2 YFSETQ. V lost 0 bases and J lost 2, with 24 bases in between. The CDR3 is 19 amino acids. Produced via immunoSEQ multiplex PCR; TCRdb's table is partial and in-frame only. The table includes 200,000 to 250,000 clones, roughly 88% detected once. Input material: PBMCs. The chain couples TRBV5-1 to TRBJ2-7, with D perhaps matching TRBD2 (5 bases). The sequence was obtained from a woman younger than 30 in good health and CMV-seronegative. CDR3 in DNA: TGCGCCAGCAGCTTGGCCGGGGTGAGTCCTCGAGCGGTAACCTACGAGCAGTACTTC. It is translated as CASSLAGVSPRAVTYEQYF.